These 20 T cell receptor beta chains were sequenced from one sample in a study of beta chain features in type 1 diabetes. Study results and caveats: Type 1 diabetes patients had moderately but significantly shorter TCRB CDR3s in all four CD4+ subsets.

No antigen has been identified for these receptors. The sequenced template was cDNA made from the entire isolated RNA. Measured with immunoSEQ multiplex PCR; TCRdb has only the in-frame clones, and not every one. The repertoire has 150,000 to 180,000 clones, 10% of them found once; the top ten carry approximately 0.5%. The sample was central memory CD4+ T cells from blood. These receptors originate from a man in his thirties or forties with type 1 diabetes.

The chain recombines TRBV18 with TRBJ1-4, with D possibly being TRBD1 (5 bases). Deletions cut 5 bases from V and 7 bases from J, with 14 bases between. Germline V gene lookup returns CDR1 KGHSH and CDR2 LQKENI. This CDR3 contains 14 residues. CDR3 in amino acids: CASSTGFSSEKLFF. The CDR3, as DNA: TGTGCCAGCTCAACAGGTTTTTCTTCTGAAAAACTGTTTTTT.

This sequence joins TRBV5-1 and TRBJ2-7; TRBD1 matches at 9 bases. The CDR3 totals 14 residues. After removal of 0 bases from V and 5 bases from J, the junction contained 3 bases not matched to a gene. Looked up from germline, CDR1 is SGHRS and CDR2 is YFSETQ. The CDR3 nucleotides read TGCGCCAGCAGCTTGGAACAGGGGGCGAACGAGCAGTACTTC. Its translation is CASSLEQGANEQYF. Complete variable domain (other parts from reference TRBV5-1 and TRBJ2-7): KAGVTQTPRYLIKTRGQQVTLSCSPISGHRSVSWYQQTPGQGLQFLFEYFSETQRNKGNFPGRFSGRQFSNSRSEMNVSTLELGDSALYLCASSLEQGANEQYFGPGTRLTVT.

This CDR3 is CASSPAGQGAITQYF. Written as DNA, the CDR3 is TGTGCCAGCAGTCCGGCGGGACAGGGAGCGATAACGCAGTATTTT. The chain uses TRBV28 and TRBJ2-3; 9 nucleotides line up with TRBD1. V lost 5 bases, J lost 9 bases, and 12 bases stayed unmatched. Germline V gene data show CDR1 as MDHEN and CDR2 as SYDVKM. This CDR3 comprises 15 residues.

CDR3 protein: CASSLTLYEQYF. The CDR3 DNA sequence: TGTGCCAGCAGCTTAACTCTCTACGAGCAGTACTTC. V and J are TRBV7-2 and TRBJ2-7; D uncertain. The CDR3 spans 12 residues. Trimming took off 2 bases at V and 3 bases at J, with 5 bases between the two ends. Germline V gene sequence: CDR1 SGHTA, CDR2 FQGNSA.

This chain links TRBV5-4 with TRBJ2-3; 7 bases map to TRBD1. With V trimmed by 3 bases and J by 0 bases, 1 base remained unmatched. The CDR3 totals 14 residues. The germline CDR1 and CDR2 sequences are SGHNT and YYREEE (reference sequence). CDR3 DNA: TGTGCCAGCAGCTGGGACAGTAGCACAGATACGCAGTATTTT. Protein product: CASSWDSSTDTQYF.

The chain joins TRBV7-3 to TRBJ2-3; D is uncertain. Germline-derived CDR1 and CDR2 are SGHTA and FQGTGA. CDR3 length: 16 residues. V lost 4 bases, J lost 4 bases, and 18 bases lay in between. For the CDR3, the DNA is TGTGCCAGCAGCTCCTCTCCCTCGCCCGCGCCAGATACGCAGTATTTT. It is translated as CASSSSPSPAPDTQYF.

The chain couples TRBV13 to TRBJ2-3; 7 bases agree with TRBD2. Trimming cost V 5 bases and J 4 bases; bases outside gene matches: 15. Germline CDR1 and CDR2: PRHDT and FYEKMQ (reference sequence). The CDR3 extends over 17 amino acids. Here the CDR3 reads CASSPEGLLGGPDTQYF. The DNA of the CDR3 is TGTGCCAGCAGCCCCGAGGGGCTGCTGGGAGGGCCAGATACGCAGTATTTT.

This clone appeared a few times. The chain is built from TRBV23-1 and TRBJ2-5; 8 positions agree with TRBD1. The DNA end is more similar to TRBJ2-7, so the J call may be wrong. TRBV23-1 is placed among ORFs of uncertain function. This CDR3 comprises 17 residues. The CDR3 nucleotides read TGCGCCAGCAGTCGGAAGTTGGTTTGGGACAGGACCTACGAGCAGTACTTC. Translation: CASSRKLVWDRTYEQYF.

The rearrangement joins TRBV7-2 to TRBJ1-4; perhaps TRBD1 as D (5 bases). Germline V gene lookup returns CDR1 SGHTA and CDR2 FQGNSA. The CDR3 is made up of 12 amino acids. The germline V and J ends were trimmed by 4 bases and 12 bases, with 12 bases remaining between them. CDR3 residues: CASSSRWGELFF. In nucleotides, the CDR3 is TGTGCCAGCAGCTCCCGATGGGGCGAACTGTTTTTT.

This clone was recorded a few times. This chain joins TRBV7-2 and TRBJ2-7; 9 nucleotides align to TRBD1. The CDR3 is 13 residues long. The V gene end was trimmed by 8 bases and the J gene end by 6 bases; junction bases not matched to a gene: 8. Per germline, CDR1 SGHTA and CDR2 FQGNSA. The CDR3 sequence: CASGGTGWTEQYF. CDR3 nucleotides: TGTGCCAGCGGAGGGACAGGGTGGACCGAGCAGTACTTC.

The CDR3 nucleotides read TGTGCCAGCAGGGGGACTAGCCCTCAGTATTTT. Translation gives CASRGTSPQYF. The chain recombines TRBV25-1 with TRBJ2-3, with TRBD2 matching 9 bases. This CDR3 is 11 amino acids long. CDR1 MGHDK and CDR2 SYGVNS come from the germline V gene. The ends lost 6 bases at V and 12 bases at J; junction bases unmatched: 4.

This chain connects TRBV28 to TRBJ2-3, with 8 bases aligning to TRBD1. The CDR3 has 13 amino acids. The ends lost 8 bases at V and 0 bases at J; junction bases unmatched: 1. CDR1 and CDR2 from the germline V gene are MDHEN and SYDVKM. CDR3 sequence: CASGQGSTDTQYF. The CDR3 DNA sequence: TGTGCCAGCGGACAGGGTAGCACAGATACGCAGTATTTT.

This clone was seen a handful of times. The chain combines TRBV5-4 with TRBJ2-5; TRBD1 aligns across 8 bases. V was clipped by 4 bases and J by 5 bases; unmatched bases: 7. Germline CDR1 and CDR2: SGHNT and YYREEE (reference sequence). The CDR3 is made up of 14 amino acids. This chain's CDR3 is CASSLQGALETQYF. The CDR3 bases are TGTGCCAGCAGCCTCCAGGGGGCATTGGAGACCCAGTACTTC.

This sequence joins TRBV6-6 and TRBJ2-1; tentative D call: TRBD2 (6 bases). Trimming took 7 bases from V and 5 from J, leaving 12 bases between them. The CDR3 is 13 residues long. Germline V gene sequence: CDR1 MNHNY, CDR2 SVGAGI (reference sequence). DNA for the CDR3: TGTGCCAGCACTACTAGCAGAGACAATGAGCAGTTCTTC. This encodes CASTTSRDNEQFF.

This clone was seen a few times. The rearrangement links TRBV5-4 to TRBJ2-3, with TRBD2 identical over 7 bases. V shed 3 bases and J 2 bases; nucleotides not matched to a gene: 6. The CDR3 has 15 residues. The V gene's germline CDR1 is SGHNT and CDR2 YYREEE (reference sequence). In DNA, the CDR3 is TGTGCCAGCAGCTCCAGCGGGACCCACACAGATACGCAGTATTTT. Its protein product is CASSSSGTHTDTQYF.

V gene TRBV25-1 combines with J gene TRBJ2-6; 8 positions agree with TRBD1. After removal of 5 bases from V and 5 bases from J, the junction contained 8 bases not matched to a gene. CDR1 is MGHDK and CDR2 is SYGVNS in the germline V gene. The CDR3 has 16 amino acids. The CDR3 nucleotides read TGTGCCAGCAGTTCCCAGGGGGCGCCTAGGGCCAACGTCCTGACTTTC. Translation: CASSSQGAPRANVLTF.

This CDR3 reads CASSWGTDGNTIYF. CDR3 sequence (DNA): TGTGCCAGCAGCTGGGGGACAGATGGAAACACCATATATTTT. This sequence joins TRBV7-2 and TRBJ1-3, with 7 bases that match TRBD1. The junction had 3 bases not matched to a gene; V was cut back by 4 bases and J by 3 bases. Looked up from germline, CDR1 is SGHTA and CDR2 is FQGNSA. The CDR3 spans 14 residues.

CDR3 protein: CASSYTGEETQYF. CDR3 in DNA: TGTGCCAGCAGTTACACAGGGGAGGAGACCCAGTACTTC. The genes are TRBV6-5 and TRBJ2-5; 7 nucleotides align to TRBD1. The CDR3 has 13 amino acids. Germline V lookup: CDR1 MNHEY, CDR2 SVGAGI. Losses at the gene ends were 2 bases for V and 5 bases for J; bases not matched to a gene: 2.

The sample holds a few counts of this clone. The rearrangement links TRBV5-4 to TRBJ2-7, with 9 bases that match TRBD1. This CDR3 comprises 14 residues. Trimming at V came to 4 bases and at J to 6 bases, leaving 8 bases not matched to a gene. Germline-derived CDR1 and CDR2 are SGHNT and YYREEE (reference sequence). CDR3 loop: CASSPPDRGAEQYF. The CDR3 DNA sequence: TGTGCCAGCAGCCCTCCGGACAGGGGTGCCGAGCAGTACTTC.

This clone was observed a few times. CDR3 in amino acids: CASSLGQGFDGYTF. The DNA for the CDR3 is TGTGCCAGCAGCTTAGGTCAGGGGTTCGATGGCTACACCTTC. The rearrangement uses TRBV7-2 and TRBJ1-2, with D possibly being TRBD1 (6 bases). The CDR3 runs 14 residues. V shed 1 base and J shed 6 bases, with 12 bases lying between them. In germline, CDR1 is SGHTA, CDR2 FQGNSA.